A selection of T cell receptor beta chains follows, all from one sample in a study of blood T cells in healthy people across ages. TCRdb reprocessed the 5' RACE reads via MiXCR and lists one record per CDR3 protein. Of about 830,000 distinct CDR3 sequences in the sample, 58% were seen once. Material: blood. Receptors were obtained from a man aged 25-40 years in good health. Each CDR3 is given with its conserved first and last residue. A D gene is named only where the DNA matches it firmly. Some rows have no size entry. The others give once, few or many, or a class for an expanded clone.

TGTGCCAGCAGTTTGAGGTGGGGCTACGAGCAGTACTTC	CASSLRWGYEQYF	TRBJ2-7	NA	13	NA	TRBV12-3/TRBV12-4
TGCAGTGCTAGAGATCTGGACAGCACCTACGAGCAGTACTTC	CSARDLDSTYEQYF	TRBJ2-7	NA	14	few	TRBV20-1
TGTGCCAGCAGCCTTAGACTAGCGGGGGAGCAGTACTTC	CASSLRLAGEQYF	TRBJ2-5	TRBD2	13	few	TRBV7-2
TGCGCCAGCAGCCAGAAAACAGGGGGCATGGGCTACACCTTC	CASSQKTGGMGYTF	TRBJ1-2	TRBD1	14	few	TRBV4-3
TGTGCCACCAACATTCCAAGGGGCTCCTACAATGAGCAGTTCTTC	CATNIPRGSYNEQFF	TRBJ2-1	NA	15	NA	TRBV5-5
TGTGCCAGCTCACCCGGACAGGGTCCTACCTACGAGCAGTACTTC	CASSPGQGPTYEQYF	TRBJ2-7	TRBD1	15	NA	TRBV18
TGTGCCAGCAGCTTAGACGGGGGCCTCCACAATGAGCAGTTCTTC	CASSLDGGLHNEQFF	TRBJ2-1	NA	15	once	TRBV11-2
TGTGCCACCAGCAGACGGGGGCAGAACACAGATACGCAGTATTTT	CATSRRGQNTDTQYF	TRBJ2-3	NA	15	NA	TRBV15
TGTGCCAGCAGCTTAGCTAGGACTATCTACAATGAGCAGTTCTTC	CASSLARTIYNEQFF	TRBJ2-1	NA	15	few	TRBV11-1
TGTGCCAGCAGTTCCGGAGGGGGGCTCCGTGATGGCTACACCTTC	CASSSGGGLRDGYTF	TRBJ1-2	NA	15	many	TRBV27
TGTGCCAGCAGTGAAGGGACTAGCGGAGTAGAGACCCAGTACTTC	CASSEGTSGVETQYF	TRBJ2-5	TRBD2	15	NA	TRBV2
TGCGCCAGCAGCTCGAGTATAAACTATCAACTGAGCTCCTGCAATGAGCAGTTCTTC	CASSSSINYQLSSCNEQFF	TRBJ2-1	NA	19	NA	TRBV5-1
TGTGCCAGCAGCGCTACCGGGACGGACCGGGAGACCCAGTACTTC	CASSATGTDRETQYF	TRBJ2-5	NA	15	NA	TRBV9
TGTGCCAGCAGCTTTATTCTAGCGGGAGCGAATGAGCAGTTCTTC	CASSFILAGANEQFF	TRBJ2-1	TRBD2	15	NA	TRBV7-2
TGTGCCAGCAGCGTACAGGACAGGGCCTACGAGCAGTACTTC	CASSVQDRAYEQYF	TRBJ2-7	TRBD1	14	NA	TRBV9
TGTGCCAGCAAAGGAGGGGGAGTACCAGACTATGGCTACACCTTC	CASKGGGVPDYGYTF	TRBJ1-2	NA	15	few	TRBV2
TGCAGTGCTAGGTCCGGTGGGGCTGAAGCTTTCTTT	CSARSGGAEAFF	TRBJ1-1	NA	12	NA	TRBV20-1
TGTGCCAGCAGTAGCAGGGACACTGAAGCTTTCTTT	CASSSRDTEAFF	TRBJ1-1	NA	12	few	TRBV28
TGCAGTGCCACTTCCAGGGGAGGTTCACCCCTCCACTTT	CSATSRGGSPLHF	TRBJ1-6	NA	13	once	TRBV20-1
TGTGCCAGCAGCTTGGATATAGGGGCGCGGGACTATGGCTACACCTTC	CASSLDIGARDYGYTF	TRBJ1-2	NA	16	NA	TRBV5-6
TGCAGCGTTTTCCTAACCCTTACAGGTTACGAGCAGTACTTC	CSVFLTLTGYEQYF	TRBJ2-7	NA	14	NA	TRBV29-1
TGTGCCAGCAGCTTAGCTAGCGGGAATCGCTACAATGAGCAGTTCTTC	CASSLASGNRYNEQFF	TRBJ2-1	TRBD2	16	NA	TRBV9
TGTGCCAGCAGTGAAGCGTTAGCGGGGATCCTGTACGAGCAGTACTTC	CASSEALAGILYEQYF	TRBJ2-7	TRBD2	16	NA	TRBV6-1
TGTGCCAGCACCTGGTTTCATGAGCAGTTCTTC	CASTWFHEQFF	TRBJ2-1	NA	11	NA	TRBV6-2/TRBV6-3
TGTGCCAGCAGGGGTAGGACAGGCCAAGAGACCCAGTACTTC	CASRGRTGQETQYF	TRBJ2-5	TRBD1	14	NA	TRBV6-1
TGCAGTGCTCCCTTCGGACTAGCGAGGCACGAGCAGTACTTC	CSAPFGLARHEQYF	TRBJ2-7	TRBD2	14	few	TRBV20-1
TGCGCCAGCAGCTTCGGACAGGGAAACTATGGCTACACCTTC	CASSFGQGNYGYTF	TRBJ1-2	TRBD1	14	NA	TRBV5-1
TGCGCCAGCAGCTGGGGGGGTGCGAATGAGCAGTTCTTC	CASSWGGANEQFF	TRBJ2-1	TRBD2	13	NA	TRBV5-1
TGTGCCAGCAGTGGGGAAGGGAGCTCCTACGAGCAGTACTTC	CASSGEGSSYEQYF	TRBJ2-7	NA	14	NA	TRBV7-9